One sample yielded the 3 T cell receptor beta chains listed below, sequenced in a study of T cell responses to AZD1222 COVID-19 vaccine. Sequencing used immunoSEQ multiplex PCR; TCRdb keeps in-frame clones, though not all of them. This table holds 250,000 to 300,000 clones, almost 95% found once. The starting material was peripheral blood, obtained 28 days after the second AZD1222 dose. The receptors were gathered from an adult who received the AZD1222 COVID-19 vaccine.

This rearrangement joins TRBV15 to TRBJ2-5, with D perhaps being TRBD1 or TRBD2 (6 bases each). This CDR3 is 13 amino acids long. Germline loops: CDR1 LNHNV, CDR2 YYDKDF (reference sequence). The V end lost 5 bases, the J end lost 5 bases, and 12 bases lay between the germline ends. The CDR3 DNA reads as TGTGCCACCAGCCCGGGGGCGCGGGAGACCCAGTACTTC. Amino acids: CATSPGARETQYF.

The gene calls are TRBV28 and TRBJ2-2; 7 bases agree with TRBD1. CDR1 is MDHEN and CDR2 is SYDVKM in the germline V gene. V lost 9 bases to trimming and J lost 2 bases; unmatched junction nucleotides: 9. This CDR3 has 15 amino acids. The CDR3 loop is CASIQTGINTGELFF. As DNA, the CDR3 is TGTGCCAGTATTCAGACAGGGATCAACACCGGGGAGCTGTTTTTT.

The chain recombines TRBV28 with TRBJ2-3, with no clear D. V dropped 6 bases and J dropped 1 base, with 20 bases sitting between them. From germline, CDR1 is MDHEN and CDR2 SYDVKM. The CDR3 has 17 amino acids. CDR3 protein: CASRFGGSRYRTDTQYF. As DNA, the CDR3 is TGTGCCAGCAGATTTGGTGGTAGCCGTTACCGCACAGATACGCAGTATTTT.